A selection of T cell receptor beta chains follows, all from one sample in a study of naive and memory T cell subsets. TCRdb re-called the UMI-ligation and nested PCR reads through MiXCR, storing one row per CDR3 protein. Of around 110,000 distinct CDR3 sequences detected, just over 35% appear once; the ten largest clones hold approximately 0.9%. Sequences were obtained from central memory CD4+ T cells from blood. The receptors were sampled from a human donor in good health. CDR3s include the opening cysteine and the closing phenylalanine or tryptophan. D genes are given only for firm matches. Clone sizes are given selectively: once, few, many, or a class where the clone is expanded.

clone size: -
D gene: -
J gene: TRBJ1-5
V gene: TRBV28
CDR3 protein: CVSRNAGGTQPQHF
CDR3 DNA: TGTGTCAGCAGGAATGCAGGTGGGACTCAGCCCCAGCATTTT

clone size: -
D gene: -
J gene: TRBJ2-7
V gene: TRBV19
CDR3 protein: CASSFGTDSYEQYF
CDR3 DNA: TGTGCCAGTAGTTTTGGGACGGACTCCTACGAGCAGTACTTC

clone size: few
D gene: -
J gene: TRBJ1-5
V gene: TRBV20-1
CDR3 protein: CSARDRGVWGDSNQPQHF
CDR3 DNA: TGCAGTGCTAGAGATCGTGGGGTATGGGGTGATAGCAATCAGCCCCAGCATTTT

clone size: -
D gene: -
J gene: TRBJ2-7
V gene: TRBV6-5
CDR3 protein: CASSDLSEQYF
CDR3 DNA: TGTGCCAGCAGTGATCTGTCCGAGCAGTACTTC

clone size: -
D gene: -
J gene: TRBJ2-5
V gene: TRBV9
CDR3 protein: CASSPHSGKRETQYF
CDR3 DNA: TGTGCCAGCAGCCCCCATTCCGGGAAACGGGAGACCCAGTACTTC

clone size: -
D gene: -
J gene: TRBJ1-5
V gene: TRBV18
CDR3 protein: CASSPDGRNQPQHF
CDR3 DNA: TGTGCCAGCTCACCGGACGGCCGCAATCAGCCCCAGCATTTT

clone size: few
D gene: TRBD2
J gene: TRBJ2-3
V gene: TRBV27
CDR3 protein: CASSLTSGGTDTQYF
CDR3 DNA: TGTGCCAGCAGCTTAACTAGCGGAGGCACAGATACGCAGTATTTT

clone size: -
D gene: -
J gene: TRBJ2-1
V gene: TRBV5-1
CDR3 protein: CASSLRQTNEQFF
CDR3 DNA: TGCGCCAGCAGCTTGCGTCAAACCAATGAGCAGTTCTTC

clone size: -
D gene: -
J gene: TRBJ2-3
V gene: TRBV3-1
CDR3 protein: CASSQGTGHRTDTQYF
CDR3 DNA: TGTGCCAGCAGCCAAGGAACAGGGCATCGCACAGATACGCAGTATTTT

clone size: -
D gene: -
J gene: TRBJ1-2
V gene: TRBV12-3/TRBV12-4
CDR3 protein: CASSLPRRGYGYTF
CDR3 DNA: TGTGCCAGCAGTTTGCCTCGTAGAGGTTATGGCTACACCTTC

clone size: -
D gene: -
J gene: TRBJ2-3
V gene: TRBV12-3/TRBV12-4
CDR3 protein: CASSWGATDTQYF
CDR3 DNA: TGTGCCAGCAGTTGGGGGGCCACAGATACGCAGTATTTT

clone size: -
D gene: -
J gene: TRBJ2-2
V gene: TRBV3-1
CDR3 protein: CASSRQVAGELFF
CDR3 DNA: TGTGCCAGCAGCCGACAGGTGGCCGGGGAGCTGTTTTTT

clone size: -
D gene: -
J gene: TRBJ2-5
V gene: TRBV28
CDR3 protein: CASSSRRDGRQTQYF
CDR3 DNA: TGTGCCAGCAGTTCCCGCCGGGACGGCCGACAGACCCAGTACTTC

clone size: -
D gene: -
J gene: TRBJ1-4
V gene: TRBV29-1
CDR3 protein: CSVGSGSRLFF
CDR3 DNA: TGCAGCGTGGGGTCCGGGTCACGGCTGTTTTTT

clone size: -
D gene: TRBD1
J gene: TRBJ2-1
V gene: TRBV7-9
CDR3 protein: CASSLDRDVYNEQFF
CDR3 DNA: TGTGCCAGCAGCTTGGACAGGGATGTATACAATGAGCAGTTCTTC

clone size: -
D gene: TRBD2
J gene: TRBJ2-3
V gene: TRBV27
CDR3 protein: CASSPLSGRGFTDTQYF
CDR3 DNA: TGTGCCAGCAGTCCCCTAAGCGGGAGGGGATTCACAGATACGCAGTATTTT

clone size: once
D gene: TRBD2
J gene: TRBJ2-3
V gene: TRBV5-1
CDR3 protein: CASSPGTSGADTQYF
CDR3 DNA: TGCGCCAGCAGCCCTGGGACTAGCGGGGCAGATACGCAGTATTTT

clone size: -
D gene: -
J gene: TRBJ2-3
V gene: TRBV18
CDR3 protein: CASSRATGTDTQYF
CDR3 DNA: TGTGCCAGCTCACGTGCAACAGGGACAGATACGCAGTATTTT

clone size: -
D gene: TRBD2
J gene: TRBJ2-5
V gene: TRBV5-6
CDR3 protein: CASSFSWNLADQETQYF
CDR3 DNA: TGTGCCAGCAGCTTTTCTTGGAACCTAGCGGACCAAGAGACCCAGTACTTC

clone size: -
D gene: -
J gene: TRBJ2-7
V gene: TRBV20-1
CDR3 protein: CSAGISYEQYF
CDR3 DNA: TGCAGTGCCGGGATTTCCTACGAGCAGTACTTC

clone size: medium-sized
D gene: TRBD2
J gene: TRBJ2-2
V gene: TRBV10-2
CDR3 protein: CASSESPSGRELFF
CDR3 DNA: TGCGCCAGCAGTGAGTCGCCTAGCGGCCGGGAGCTGTTTTTT

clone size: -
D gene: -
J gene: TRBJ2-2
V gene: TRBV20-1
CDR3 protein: CSARVRPGVKTGELFF
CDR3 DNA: TGCAGTGCTAGAGTACGTCCCGGGGTCAAAACCGGGGAGCTGTTTTTT

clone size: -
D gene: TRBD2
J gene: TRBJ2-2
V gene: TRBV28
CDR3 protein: CASSRGTSSGELFF
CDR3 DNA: TGTGCCAGCAGTCGAGGGACTAGCAGCGGGGAGCTGTTTTTT

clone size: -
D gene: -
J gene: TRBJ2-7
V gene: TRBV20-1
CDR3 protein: CSAGILVEQYF
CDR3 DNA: TGCAGTGCTGGAATTCTAGTCGAGCAGTACTTC

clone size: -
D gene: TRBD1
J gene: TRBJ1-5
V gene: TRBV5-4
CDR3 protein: CASSDVQGASQPQHF
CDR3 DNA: TGTGCCAGCAGCGACGTTCAGGGGGCGAGTCAGCCCCAGCATTTT

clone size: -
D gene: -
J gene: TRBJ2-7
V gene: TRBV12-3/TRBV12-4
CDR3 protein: CASTIKSGVEQYF
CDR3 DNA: TGTGCCAGCACAATCAAATCAGGGGTCGAGCAGTACTTC

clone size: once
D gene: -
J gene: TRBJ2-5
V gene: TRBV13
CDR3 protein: CASSLWDPQETQYF
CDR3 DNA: TGTGCCAGCAGCTTATGGGACCCCCAAGAGACCCAGTACTTC